Below, 9 T cell receptor beta chains from the same sample are listed, as sequenced in a study of T cell responses to AZD1222 COVID-19 vaccine. The table came from immunoSEQ multiplex PCR; TCRdb's copy has only in-frame clones and leaves some out. The data hold tens of thousands of clones, with about 92% observed a single time. The specimen comprised peripheral blood, sampled on day 0 of AZD1222 vaccination. The receptors stem from an adult in good health.

The J gene is TRBJ2-2, the V gene TRBV29-1; D may be TRBD2 (7 bases). Germline values: CDR1 SQVTM, CDR2 ANQGSEA. With 7 bases removed from V and 7 bases from J, the gap between germline ends came to 25 bases. The length of the CDR3 is 16 residues. The CDR3 loop is CSAARGGGGPDGELFF. The DNA of the CDR3 is TGCAGCGCCGCCAGGGGAGGGGGAGGGCCCGACGGGGAGCTGTTTTTT.

This rearrangement joins TRBV12-5 to TRBJ1-1; 7 bases fit TRBD1. Per germline, CDR1 LGHNT and CDR2 FRNRAP. Unmatched junction bases numbered 10, after V lost 5 bases and J lost 4 bases. This CDR3 region has 15 residues. The DNA for the CDR3 is TGTGCTAGTGGTCATAACAGGGGCTATGGCACTGAAGCTTTCTTT. This encodes CASGHNRGYGTEAFF.

The V call is TRBV5-8, the J call TRBJ1-3; D is unresolved. The CDR3 is 17 amino acids. V was cut by 2 bases and J by 0 bases, with 15 bases left in between. CDR1 SGHTS and CDR2 YDEGEE come from the germline V gene. The CDR3 sequence: CASSLEAPGSSGNTIYF. The CDR3, as DNA: TGTGCCAGCAGCTTAGAAGCCCCCGGGAGCTCTGGAAACACCATATATTTT.

This sequence joins TRBV12-3 or TRBV12-4 and TRBJ1-1; maybe TRBD1 (5 bases). The CDR3 totals 12 residues. The ends were cut back, 8 bases at V and 11 bases at J, with 18 bases in the middle. The CDR3 loop reads CASFKPGREAFF. DNA for the CDR3: TGTGCCAGCTTCAAGCCGGGACGCGAGGCTTTCTTT.

The J gene is TRBJ1-2, the V gene TRBV14; D is undetermined. Germline lookup yields CDR1 SGHDN and CDR2 FVKESK. The ends were cut back, 1 base at V and 7 bases at J, with 19 bases in the middle. The CDR3 is 16 residues long. CDR3 DNA sequence: TGTGCCAGCAGCCAAGTCAGTGGAGGACTCAGGTCTGGCTACACCTTC. Translation gives CASSQVSGGLRSGYTF.

This chain links TRBV28 with TRBJ2-5; 9 nucleotides match TRBD1. V trimming: 3 bases; J trimming: 4 bases; junction bases outside the gene matches: 12. CDR1 MDHEN and CDR2 SYDVKM come from the germline V gene. The CDR3 contains 17 residues. CDR3 sequence: CASSFLRRDRVGETQYF. The CDR3 DNA sequence: TGTGCCAGCAGTTTTCTCCGAAGGGACAGGGTAGGAGAGACCCAGTACTTC.

This clone was seen only once. This chain links TRBV12-3 or TRBV12-4 with TRBJ1-2; perhaps TRBD1 as D (5 bases). The CDR3 contains 13 residues. V was shortened by 8 bases and J by 6 bases, with 16 bases between the two germline ends. This chain's CDR3 is CASSLHLGDGYTF. CDR3 sequence (DNA): TGTGCCAGCTCCCTCCACCTGGGGGATGGCTACACCTTC.

V usage is TRBV12-5 and J usage is TRBJ1-6; D is undetermined. There are 13 residues in the CDR3. CDR1 and CDR2 from the germline V gene are LGHNT and FRNRAP. V gave up 3 bases and J gave up 10 bases, with 10 bases separating them. The DNA of the CDR3 is TGTGCTAGTGGTTTCGGTCTAGGGTCACCCCTCCACTTT. Amino acid sequence: CASGFGLGSPLHF.

CDR3 DNA sequence: TGTGCCAGCAGTTTATTAGGGGCGAGCACTGAAGCTTTCTTT. This gives the protein CASSLLGASTEAFF. The V gene is TRBV27, the J gene TRBJ1-1, with D possibly matching TRBD1 (5 bases). The CDR3 has 14 residues. Germline V gene lookup returns CDR1 MNHEY and CDR2 SMNVEV (reference sequence). Between the trimmed V and J ends, which lost 1 base and 4 bases, there was a span of 10 bases.